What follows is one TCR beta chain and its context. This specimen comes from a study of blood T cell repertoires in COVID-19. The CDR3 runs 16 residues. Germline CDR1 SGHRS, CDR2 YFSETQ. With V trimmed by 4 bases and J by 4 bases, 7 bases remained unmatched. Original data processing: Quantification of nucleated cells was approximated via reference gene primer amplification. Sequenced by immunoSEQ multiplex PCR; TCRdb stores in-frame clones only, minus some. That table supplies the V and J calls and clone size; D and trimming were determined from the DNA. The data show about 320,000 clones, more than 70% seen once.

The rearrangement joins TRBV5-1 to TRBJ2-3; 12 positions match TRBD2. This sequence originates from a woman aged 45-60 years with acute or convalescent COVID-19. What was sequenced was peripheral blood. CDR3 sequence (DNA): TGCGCCAGCAGCAAGACTAGCGGGAGAGGCGCAGATACGCAGTATTTT. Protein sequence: CASSKTSGRGADTQYF.